This TCR beta chain was sequenced during a study of beta chain features in type 1 diabetes. Broader study findings: Type 1 diabetes patients had fewer VDJ junction insertions and more deletions.

Donors underwent one heparinised blood draw, 95 to 150 mL on average. Germline assignment: CDR1 SGHNT and CDR2 YENEEA. The CDR3 length is 14 residues. V gave up 8 bases and J gave up 5 bases; unmatched junction bases: 6. Worth noting for this clone: Its matching antigen is unknown.

Of the isolated RNA, all was reverse transcribed, and so the sequenced material was expressed TCRB transcripts. Sequencing used immunoSEQ multiplex PCR; TCRdb keeps in-frame clones, though not all of them. The table lists more than 120,000 clones, about 10% of them singletons, with approximately 1.3% in the top ten. V is TRBV11-3 and J is TRBJ2-5, with 12 bases matching TRBD2. Specimen: naive CD4+ T cells from blood. The clonotype originates from a man between 18 and 35 years old in good health. The CDR3 coding sequence is TGTGCCAGCGGGCCTAGCGGGGGGGCTGAGACCCAGTACTTC. Protein product: CASGPSGGAETQYF.